The 22 T cell receptor beta chains below were found in one sample sequenced in a study of monozygotic twins with inflammatory bowel disease. TCRdb reanalyzed the 5' RACE reads, giving one entry per CDR3 protein sequence and no DNA. The sample's table shows about 130,000 distinct CDR3 sequences. The specimen sequenced was blood. The receptors here all came from a human donor with ulcerative colitis or Crohn's disease, or a healthy co-twin of an affected twin (not recorded which).

The V gene is TRBV5-1, the J gene TRBJ1-3. The CDR3 is 14 residues long. Germline CDR1 is SGHRS and CDR2 is YFSETQ. This chain's CDR3 is CASSPQQAQDTIYF.

The CDR3 loop reads CASSPAGGTDTQYF. The gene calls are TRBV12-3 or TRBV12-4 and TRBJ2-3; TCRdb designates TRBD2, a call that cannot be tested without DNA. This CDR3 spans 14 amino acids.

The V gene is TRBV15, the J gene TRBJ1-1. The CDR3 loop spans 15 amino acids. Germline CDR1 LNHNV, CDR2 YYDKDF (reference sequence). CDR3 loop: CATSRDQIVGTEAFF.

This chain links TRBV20-1 with TRBJ1-4. The germline V gene encodes CDR1 DFQATT and CDR2 SNEGSKA (reference sequence). The CDR3 length is 12 residues. The CDR3 reads CSARGRNEKLFF.

This chain uses TRBV7-8 with TRBJ2-3; lacking DNA, the TRBD1 call made by TCRdb goes unchecked. From germline, CDR1 is SGHVS and CDR2 FQNEAQ. CDR3 length: 13 amino acids. CDR3 region: CATSAPRTDTQYF.

The chain carries TRBV5-6 and TRBJ2-1; the D call of TRBD2 rests on TCRdb alone, since no DNA is present to check it. The CDR3 has 16 amino acids. Germline CDR1 is SGHDT and CDR2 is YYEEEE. CDR3 sequence: CASSPPPNGRNNEQFF.

The chain carries TRBV7-2 and TRBJ2-2; the TCRdb D gene call, TRBD2, has no DNA to confirm it. Germline V gene lookup returns CDR1 SGHTA and CDR2 FQGNSA. CDR3 length: 16 residues. CDR3 sequence reads: CASSSPGLAGTGELFF.

J is TRBJ2-2 and V is TRBV3-1; TCRdb reports TRBD1, a call that lacks DNA to check it against. The CDR3 is 16 residues long. The germline gives CDR1 LGHDT, CDR2 YNNKEL (reference sequence). The CDR3 protein is CASSQGGAENTGELFF.

The genes are TRBV12-3 or TRBV12-4 and TRBJ2-2; TCRdb's D gene call, TRBD2, goes unchecked for lack of DNA. The length of the CDR3 is 17 residues. Here the CDR3 reads CASKLAGEVSNTGELFF.

The chain has TRBV4-1 and TRBJ1-5; TCRdb's D call of TRBD1 is untestable without DNA. The germline CDR1 and CDR2 sequences are MGHRA and YSYEKL. CDR3 length: 15 residues. The CDR3 reads CASSQRTGADQPQHF.

The chain carries TRBV5-1 and TRBJ1-6. The CDR3 sequence is 14 residues long. Germline CDR1 SGHRS, CDR2 YFSETQ. The CDR3: CASSPGTSTPPLHF.

This rearrangement joins TRBV11-1 to TRBJ2-1; the TCRdb call, TRBD1, lacks DNA for checking. Germline loops: CDR1 SGHAT, CDR2 FQDESV (reference sequence). The CDR3 length is 15 residues. The chain's CDR3 is CASSTGTQGSGEQFF.

The chain employs TRBV5-6 and TRBJ1-4; TCRdb gives TRBD1 as the D gene, but with no DNA this cannot be confirmed. Germline loops: CDR1 SGHDT, CDR2 YYEEEE. The CDR3 length is 13 residues. This CDR3 is CASSLDRGITLFF.

The chain links TRBV5-1 to TRBJ2-6. Germline CDR1 is SGHRS and CDR2 is YFSETQ. This CDR3 contains 15 residues. CDR3: CASSLDSSGANVLTF.

The CDR3 loop reads CASSRQGLAANEQFF. The rearrangement joins TRBV6-1 to TRBJ2-1; the TCRdb D gene call, TRBD2, has no DNA to confirm it. The CDR3 covers 15 residues. The germline CDR1 and CDR2 sequences are MNHNS and SASEGT.

The rearrangement joins TRBV20-1 to TRBJ2-5; TCRdb outputs TRBD1, but without DNA this stays unchecked. The CDR3 totals 11 residues. Germline CDR1 DFQATT, CDR2 SNEGSKA (reference sequence). The chain's CDR3 is CRSLGVETQYF.

The chain is built from TRBV6-2 or TRBV6-3 and TRBJ2-1. Germline values: CDR1 MNHEY, CDR2 SVGEGT. The CDR3 is made up of 15 amino acids. The CDR3 reads CASNQYLSSYNEQFF.

CDR3 residues: CAGNSGRSNEQFF. The chain recombines TRBV7-8 with TRBJ2-1; TCRdb names TRBD2, which stays unverified in the absence of DNA. Germline CDR1 and CDR2: SGHVS and FQNEAQ. CDR3 size: 13 residues.

The chain carries TRBV5-1 and TRBJ1-1; there is no DNA to check the TCRdb D call of TRBD1. The CDR3 spans 14 residues. The germline CDR1 and CDR2 sequences are SGHRS and YFSETQ. The CDR3 sequence: CASSLTLSNAEAFF.

The gene calls are TRBV20-1 and TRBJ2-7; TCRdb's assignment of TRBD2 cannot be checked, as there is no DNA. The CDR3 has 12 amino acids. The V gene's germline CDR1 is DFQATT and CDR2 SNEGSKA (reference sequence). CDR3 amino acids: CSALGRIHEQYF.

This chain uses TRBV27 with TRBJ2-3. The CDR3 is 15 residues long. Per germline, CDR1 MNHEY and CDR2 SMNVEV (reference sequence). CDR3 protein: CASSLSWQSTDTQYF.

The CDR3: CASSLSRRTTNEKLFF. The chain uses TRBV12-3 or TRBV12-4 and TRBJ1-4. The CDR3 has 16 residues.